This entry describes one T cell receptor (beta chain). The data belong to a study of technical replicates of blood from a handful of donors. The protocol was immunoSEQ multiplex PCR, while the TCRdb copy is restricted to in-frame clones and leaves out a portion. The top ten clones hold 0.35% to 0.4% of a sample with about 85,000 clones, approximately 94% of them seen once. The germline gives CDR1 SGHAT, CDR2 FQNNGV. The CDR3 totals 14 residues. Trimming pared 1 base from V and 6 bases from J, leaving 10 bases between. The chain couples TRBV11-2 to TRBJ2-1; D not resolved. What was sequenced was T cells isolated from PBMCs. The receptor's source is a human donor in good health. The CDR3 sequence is CASSLAGLVNEQFF. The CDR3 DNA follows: TGTGCCAGCAGCTTAGCCGGCCTAGTCAATGAGCAGTTCTTC.